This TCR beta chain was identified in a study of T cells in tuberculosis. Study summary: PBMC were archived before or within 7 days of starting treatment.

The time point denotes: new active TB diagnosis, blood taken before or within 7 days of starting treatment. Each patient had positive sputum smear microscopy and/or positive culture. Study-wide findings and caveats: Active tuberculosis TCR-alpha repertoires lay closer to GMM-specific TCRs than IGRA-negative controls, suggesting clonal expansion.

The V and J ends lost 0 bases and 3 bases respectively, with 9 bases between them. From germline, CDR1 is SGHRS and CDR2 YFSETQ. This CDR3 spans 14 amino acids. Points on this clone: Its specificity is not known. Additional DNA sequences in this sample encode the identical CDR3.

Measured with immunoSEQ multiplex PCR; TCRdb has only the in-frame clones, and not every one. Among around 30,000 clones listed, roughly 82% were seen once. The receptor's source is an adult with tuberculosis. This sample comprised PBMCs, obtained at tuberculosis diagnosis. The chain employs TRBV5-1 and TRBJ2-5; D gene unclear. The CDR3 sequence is CASSLGHGKETQYF. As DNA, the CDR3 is TGCGCCAGCAGCTTGGGACATGGAAAAGAGACCCAGTACTTC.